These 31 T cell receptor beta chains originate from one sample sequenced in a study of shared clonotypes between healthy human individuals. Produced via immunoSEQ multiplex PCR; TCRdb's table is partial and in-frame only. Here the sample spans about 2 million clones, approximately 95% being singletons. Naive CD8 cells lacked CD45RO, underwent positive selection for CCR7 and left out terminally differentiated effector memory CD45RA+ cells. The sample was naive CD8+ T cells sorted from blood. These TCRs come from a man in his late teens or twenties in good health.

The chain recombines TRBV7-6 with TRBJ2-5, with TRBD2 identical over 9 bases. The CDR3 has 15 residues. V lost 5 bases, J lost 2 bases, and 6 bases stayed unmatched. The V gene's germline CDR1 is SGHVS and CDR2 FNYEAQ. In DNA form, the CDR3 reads TGTGCCAGCAGCCCATTAGCGGGGGAACAAGAGACCCAGTACTTC. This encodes CASSPLAGEQETQYF.

CDR3 sequence reads: CASSQARDRGLYEQYF. The CDR3 nucleotides are TGTGCCAGCAGCCAAGCTCGGGACAGGGGTCTCTACGAGCAGTACTTC. This sequence joins TRBV14 and TRBJ2-7; TRBD1 aligns across 10 bases. Germline V CDR1 and CDR2: SGHDN, FVKESK. The CDR3 covers 16 residues. The trim removed 1 base at V and 3 bases at J, leaving 6 bases unmatched.

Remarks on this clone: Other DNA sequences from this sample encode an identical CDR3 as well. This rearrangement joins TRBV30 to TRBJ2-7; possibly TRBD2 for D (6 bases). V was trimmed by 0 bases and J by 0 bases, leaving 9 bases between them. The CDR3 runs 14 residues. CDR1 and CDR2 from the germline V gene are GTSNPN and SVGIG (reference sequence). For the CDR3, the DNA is TGTGCCTGGAGTGTTGGGGGGAGCTCCTACGAGCAGTACTTC. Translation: CAWSVGGSSYEQYF.

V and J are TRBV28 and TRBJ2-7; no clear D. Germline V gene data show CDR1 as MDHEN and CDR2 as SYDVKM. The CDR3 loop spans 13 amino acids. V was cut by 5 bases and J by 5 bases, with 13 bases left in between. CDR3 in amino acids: CASSTNPADEQYF. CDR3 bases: TGTGCCAGCAGTACCAACCCGGCGGACGAGCAGTACTTC. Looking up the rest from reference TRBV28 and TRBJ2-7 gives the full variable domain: DVKVTQSSRYLVKRTGEKVFLECVQDMDHENMFWYRQDPGLGLRLIYFSYDVKMKEKGDIPEGYSVSREKKERFSLILESASTNQTSMYLCASSTNPADEQYFGPGTRLTVT.

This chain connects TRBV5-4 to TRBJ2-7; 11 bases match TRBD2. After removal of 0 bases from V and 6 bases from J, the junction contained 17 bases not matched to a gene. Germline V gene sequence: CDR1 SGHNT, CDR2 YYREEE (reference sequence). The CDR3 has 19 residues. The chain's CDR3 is CASSLDGLLAGVNATEQYF. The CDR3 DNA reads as TGTGCCAGCAGCTTGGATGGCTTACTAGCGGGAGTCAACGCTACCGAGCAGTACTTC.

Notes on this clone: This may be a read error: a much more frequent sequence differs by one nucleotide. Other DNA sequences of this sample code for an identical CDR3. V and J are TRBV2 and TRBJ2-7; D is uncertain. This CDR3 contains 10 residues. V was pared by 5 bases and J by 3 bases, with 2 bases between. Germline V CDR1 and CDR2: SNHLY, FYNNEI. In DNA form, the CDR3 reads TGTGCCAGCAGTCACTACGAGCAGTACTTC. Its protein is CASSHYEQYF.

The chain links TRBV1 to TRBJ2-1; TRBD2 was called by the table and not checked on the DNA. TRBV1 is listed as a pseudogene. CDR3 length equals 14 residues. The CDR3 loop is CTSSQDPAYNEQFF. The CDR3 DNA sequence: TGCACCAGCAGCCAAGATCCCGCCTACAATGAGCAGTTCTTC.

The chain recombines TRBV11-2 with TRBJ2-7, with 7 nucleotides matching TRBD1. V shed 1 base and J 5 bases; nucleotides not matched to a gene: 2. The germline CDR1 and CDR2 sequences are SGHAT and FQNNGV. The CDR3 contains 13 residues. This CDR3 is CASSLVTGDEQYF. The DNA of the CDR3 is TGTGCCAGCAGCTTAGTTACAGGGGACGAGCAGTACTTC.

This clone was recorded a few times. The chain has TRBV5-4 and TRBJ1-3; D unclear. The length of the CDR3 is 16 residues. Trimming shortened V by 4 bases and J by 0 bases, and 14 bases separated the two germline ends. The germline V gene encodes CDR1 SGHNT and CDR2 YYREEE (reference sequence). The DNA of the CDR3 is TGTGCCAGCAGCCGGACCTTTGGAGGCTCTGGAAACACCATATATTTT. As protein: CASSRTFGGSGNTIYF. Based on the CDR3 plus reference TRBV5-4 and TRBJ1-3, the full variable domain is ETGVTQSPTHLIKTRGQQVTLRCSSQSGHNTVSWYQQALGQGPQFIFQYYREEENGRGNFPPRFSGLQFPNYSSELNVNALELDDSALYLCASSRTFGGSGNTIYFGEGSWLTVV.

The CDR3 loop reads CASSAGTSLGPYEQYF. As DNA, the CDR3 is TGCGCCAGCAGCGCCGGGACATCATTGGGTCCCTACGAGCAGTACTTC. V gene TRBV5-1 combines with J gene TRBJ2-7; D is perhaps TRBD1 (6 bases). Between the trimmed V and J ends, which lost 4 bases and 2 bases, there was a span of 19 bases. This CDR3 region has 16 residues. Germline V gives CDR1 SGHRS, CDR2 YFSETQ. The variable domain in full, completed from reference TRBV5-1 and TRBJ2-7, reads KAGVTQTPRYLIKTRGQQVTLSCSPISGHRSVSWYQQTPGQGLQFLFEYFSETQRNKGNFPGRFSGRQFSNSRSEMNVSTLELGDSALYLCASSAGTSLGPYEQYFGPGTRLTVT.

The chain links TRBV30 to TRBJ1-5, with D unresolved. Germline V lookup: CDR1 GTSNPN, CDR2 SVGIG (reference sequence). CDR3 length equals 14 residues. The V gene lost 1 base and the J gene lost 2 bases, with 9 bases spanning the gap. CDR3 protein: CAWSDLLGNQPQHF. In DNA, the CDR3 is TGTGCCTGGAGTGATCTTTTGGGCAATCAGCCCCAGCATTTT. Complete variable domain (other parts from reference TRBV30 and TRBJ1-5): SQTIHQWPATLVQPVGSPLSLECTVEGTSNPNLYWYRQAAGRGLQLLFYSVGIGQISSEVPQNLSASRPQDRQFILSSKKLLLSDSGFYLCAWSDLLGNQPQHFGDGTRLSIL.

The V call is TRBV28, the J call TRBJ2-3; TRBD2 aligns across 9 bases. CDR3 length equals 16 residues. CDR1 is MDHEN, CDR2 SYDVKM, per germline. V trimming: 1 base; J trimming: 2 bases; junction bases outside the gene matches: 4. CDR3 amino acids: CASSLSVAGVTDTQYF. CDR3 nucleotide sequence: TGTGCCAGCAGTTTATCTGTAGCGGGGGTCACAGATACGCAGTATTTT.

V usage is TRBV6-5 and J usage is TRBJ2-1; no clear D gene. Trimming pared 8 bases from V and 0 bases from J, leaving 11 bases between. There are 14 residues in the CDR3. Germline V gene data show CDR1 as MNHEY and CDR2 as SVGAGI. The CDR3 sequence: CASGYLSSYNEQFF. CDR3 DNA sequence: TGTGCCAGCGGGTACTTGAGCTCCTACAATGAGCAGTTCTTC.

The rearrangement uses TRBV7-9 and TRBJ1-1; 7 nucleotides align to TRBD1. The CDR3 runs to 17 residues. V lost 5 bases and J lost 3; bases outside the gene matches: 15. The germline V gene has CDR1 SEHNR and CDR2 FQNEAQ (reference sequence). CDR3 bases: TGTGCCAGCAGCCCCCCCGAGGGGGACAGACGGGACACTGAAGCTTTCTTT. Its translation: CASSPPEGDRRDTEAFF.

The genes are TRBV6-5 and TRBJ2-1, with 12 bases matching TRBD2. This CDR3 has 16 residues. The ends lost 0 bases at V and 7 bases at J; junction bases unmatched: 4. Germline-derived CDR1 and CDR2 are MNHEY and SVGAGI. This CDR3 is CASSYSASGRGNEQFF. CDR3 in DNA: TGTGCCAGCAGTTACTCGGCTAGCGGGAGGGGGAATGAGCAGTTCTTC.

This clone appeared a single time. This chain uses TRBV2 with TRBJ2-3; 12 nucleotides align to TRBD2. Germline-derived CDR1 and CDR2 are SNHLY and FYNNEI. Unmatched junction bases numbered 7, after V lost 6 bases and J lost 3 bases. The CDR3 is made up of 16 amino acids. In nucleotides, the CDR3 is TGTGCCAGCAGCGTCCGACTAGCGGGAGTGACAGATACGCAGTATTTT. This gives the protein CASSVRLAGVTDTQYF.

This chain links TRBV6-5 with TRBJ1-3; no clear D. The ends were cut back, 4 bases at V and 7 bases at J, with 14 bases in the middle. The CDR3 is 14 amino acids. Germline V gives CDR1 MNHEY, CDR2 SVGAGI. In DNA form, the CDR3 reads TGTGCCAGCAGTTCCTACGGACCGCGGAACACCATATATTTT. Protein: CASSSYGPRNTIYF.

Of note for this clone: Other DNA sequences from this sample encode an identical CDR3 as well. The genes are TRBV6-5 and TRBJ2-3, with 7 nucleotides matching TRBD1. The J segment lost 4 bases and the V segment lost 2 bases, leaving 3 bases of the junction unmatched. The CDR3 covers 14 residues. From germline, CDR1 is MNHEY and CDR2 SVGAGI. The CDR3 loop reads CASSYGQGADTQYF. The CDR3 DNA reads TGTGCCAGCAGTTACGGGCAGGGGGCAGATACGCAGTATTTT.

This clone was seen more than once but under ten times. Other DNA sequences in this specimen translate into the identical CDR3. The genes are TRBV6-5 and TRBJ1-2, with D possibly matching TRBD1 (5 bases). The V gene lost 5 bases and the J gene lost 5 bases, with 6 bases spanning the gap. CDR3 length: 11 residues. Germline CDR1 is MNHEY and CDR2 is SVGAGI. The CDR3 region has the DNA TGTGCCAGCAGTGAGGGGTATGGCTACACCTTC. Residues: CASSEGYGYTF.

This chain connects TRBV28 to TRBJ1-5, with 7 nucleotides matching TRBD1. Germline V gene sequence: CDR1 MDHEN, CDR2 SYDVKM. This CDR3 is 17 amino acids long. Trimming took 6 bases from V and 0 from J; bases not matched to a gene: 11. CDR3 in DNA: TGTGCCAGCAGCCACTCCGGGACAGTTTATAGCAATCAGCCCCAGCATTTT. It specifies CASSHSGTVYSNQPQHF. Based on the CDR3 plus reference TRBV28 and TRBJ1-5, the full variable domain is DVKVTQSSRYLVKRTGEKVFLECVQDMDHENMFWYRQDPGLGLRLIYFSYDVKMKEKGDIPEGYSVSREKKERFSLILESASTNQTSMYLCASSHSGTVYSNQPQHFGDGTRLSIL.

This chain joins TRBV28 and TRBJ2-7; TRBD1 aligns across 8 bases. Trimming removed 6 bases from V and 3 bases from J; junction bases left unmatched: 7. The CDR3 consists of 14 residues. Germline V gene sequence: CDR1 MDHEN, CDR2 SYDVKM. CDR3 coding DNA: TGTGCCAGCAGCCACGGACAGGGCGGCTACGAGCAGTACTTC. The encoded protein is CASSHGQGGYEQYF.

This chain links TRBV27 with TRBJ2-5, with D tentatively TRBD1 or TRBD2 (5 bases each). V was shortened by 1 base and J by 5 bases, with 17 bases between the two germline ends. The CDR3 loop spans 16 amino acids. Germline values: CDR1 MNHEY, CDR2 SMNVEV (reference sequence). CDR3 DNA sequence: TGTGCCAGCAGTTTATTGCCCGGGGCGGCCCCCGAGACCCAGTACTTC. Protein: CASSLLPGAAPETQYF.

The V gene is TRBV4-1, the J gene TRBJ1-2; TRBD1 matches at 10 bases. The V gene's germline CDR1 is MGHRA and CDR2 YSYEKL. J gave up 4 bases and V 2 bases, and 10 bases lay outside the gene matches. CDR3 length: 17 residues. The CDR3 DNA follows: TGCGCCAGCAGCCAACAATGGGACAGGGGAATAGGCTATGGCTACACCTTC. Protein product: CASSQQWDRGIGYGYTF.

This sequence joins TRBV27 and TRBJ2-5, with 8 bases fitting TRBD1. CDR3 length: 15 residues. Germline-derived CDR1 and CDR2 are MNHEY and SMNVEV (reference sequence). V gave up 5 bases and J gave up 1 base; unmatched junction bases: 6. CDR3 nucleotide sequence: TGTGCCAGCAGTCCCAGGGGGCTGCTCCAAGAGACCCAGTACTTC. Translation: CASSPRGLLQETQYF.

This CDR3 reads CAWSGPGLDFEQYF. Written as DNA, the CDR3 is TGTGCCTGGAGTGGACCGGGACTAGACTTCGAGCAGTACTTC. The rearrangement links TRBV30 to TRBJ2-7; TRBD2 matches 8 bases. Losses at the gene ends were 1 base for V and 6 bases for J; bases not matched to a gene: 8. The CDR3 consists of 14 residues. In germline, CDR1 is GTSNPN, CDR2 SVGIG (reference sequence).

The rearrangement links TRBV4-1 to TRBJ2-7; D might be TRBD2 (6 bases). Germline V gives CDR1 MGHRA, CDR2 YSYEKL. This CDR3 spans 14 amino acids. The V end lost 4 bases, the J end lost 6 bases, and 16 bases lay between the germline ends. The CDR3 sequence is CASSPVGSGGEQYF. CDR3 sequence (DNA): TGCGCCAGCAGCCCCGTAGGTAGCGGCGGCGAGCAGTACTTC.

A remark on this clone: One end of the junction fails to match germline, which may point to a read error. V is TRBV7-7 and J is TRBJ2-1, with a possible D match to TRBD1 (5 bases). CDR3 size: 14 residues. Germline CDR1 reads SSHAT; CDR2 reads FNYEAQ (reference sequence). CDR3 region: CASSLSPGHNEQFF. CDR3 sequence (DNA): TGTGCTAGCAGCCTCTCGCCAGGGCACAATGAGCAGTTCTTC. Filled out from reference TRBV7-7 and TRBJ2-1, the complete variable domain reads GAGVSQSPRYKVTKRGQDVTLRCDPISSHATLYWYQQALGQGPEFLTYFNYEAQPDKSGLPSDRFSAERPEGSISTLTIQRTEQRDSAMYRCASSLSPGHNEQFFGPGTRLTVL.

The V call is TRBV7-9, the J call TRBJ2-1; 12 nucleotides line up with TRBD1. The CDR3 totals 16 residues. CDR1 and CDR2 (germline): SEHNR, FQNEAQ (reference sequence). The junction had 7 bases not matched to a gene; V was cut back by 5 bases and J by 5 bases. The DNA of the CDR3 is TGTGCCAGCAGCAAATCCGGGACAGGGGGCAACAATGAGCAGTTCTTC. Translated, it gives CASSKSGTGGNNEQFF.

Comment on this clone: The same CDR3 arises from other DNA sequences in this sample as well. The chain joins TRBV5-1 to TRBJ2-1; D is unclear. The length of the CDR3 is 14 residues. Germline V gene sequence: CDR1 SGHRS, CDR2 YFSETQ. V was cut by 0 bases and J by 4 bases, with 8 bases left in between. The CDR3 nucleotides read TGCGCCAGCAGCTTGGCCCCGGGTTACAATGAGCAGTTCTTC. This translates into CASSLAPGYNEQFF.

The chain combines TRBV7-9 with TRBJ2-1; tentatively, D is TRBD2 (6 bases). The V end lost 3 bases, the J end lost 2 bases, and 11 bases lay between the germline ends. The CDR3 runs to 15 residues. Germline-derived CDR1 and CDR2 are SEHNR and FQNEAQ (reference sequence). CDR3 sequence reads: CASSFRDLAYNEQFF. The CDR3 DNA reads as TGTGCCAGCAGCTTCCGGGACTTAGCCTACAATGAGCAGTTCTTC.

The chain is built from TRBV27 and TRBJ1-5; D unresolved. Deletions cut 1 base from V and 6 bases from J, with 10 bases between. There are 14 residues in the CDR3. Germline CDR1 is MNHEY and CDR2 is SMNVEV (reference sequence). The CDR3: CASSLFPSGQPQHF. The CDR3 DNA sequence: TGTGCCAGCAGTTTATTTCCCTCCGGTCAGCCCCAGCATTTT.